In this sample, the clone carrying this T cell receptor (beta chain) turned up many times. This sample is part of a study of T-cell reconstitution after alpha-beta-depleted transplantation in children. Between the trimmed V and J ends, which lost 6 bases and 1 base, there was a span of 9 bases. Germline CDR1 and CDR2: SQVTM and ANQGSEA. The CDR3 runs to 12 residues. Unique molecular identifiers were used to barcode this TCRbeta library. MiXCR was run by TCRdb on the PCR reads, yielding one entry per CDR3 protein. Here the sample spans some 70,000 distinct CDR3 sequences, about 7% being singletons. The clonotype originates from a human donor who donated a stem cell graft to a child with acute lymphoblastic leukemia. The chain combines TRBV29-1 with TRBJ1-1; tentatively, D is TRBD1 (6 bases). The source material was PBMCs from the stem cell graft donor, sampled from the stem cell graft. The CDR3 sequence: CSVGQTNTEAFF. In DNA, the CDR3 is TGCAGCGTGGGACAAACGAACACTGAAGCTTTCTTT.